The subject of this entry is one T cell receptor (beta chain). This clonotype was seen many times. The clone's antigen remains unknown. It has no much larger one-base neighbor in the sample; base qualities were not kept. Libraries came from PCR. The instrument was an Illumina HiSeq 2500. TCR libraries were prepared with molecular barcoding, using unique molecular identifiers to normalize TCRbeta repertoire quantification. TCRdb took the public reads, trimmed them with fastp at Q25, ran MiXCR for clone calling and kept in-frame beta chains. Each CDR3 protein appears once, grouped with its most common genes and DNA. The sample contains approximately 650,000 distinct CDR3 sequences, 13% of them found a single time. In total, the top ten clones hold approximately 0.8% of the sample. This entry comes from a study of T-cell reconstitution after alpha-beta-depleted transplantation in children (dated by TCRdb to 2016 to 2017). For context, the study as a whole: T-cell immune reconstitution after TCRalphabeta/CD19-depleted allogeneic hematopoietic cell transplantation in children was quantitatively tracked in the study by means of TCR repertoire profiling.

On the study overall, not on this receptor specifically: About two months after transplant, the apparently early recovery of alphabetaT-cell counts reportedly depended on just several hundred clones that had expanded rapidly and came from non-depleted graft cells. Hyperexpanded clone frequencies declined over subsequent months; after one year, T-cell counts and TCRbeta diversity were mostly attributed to newly produced T cells. The high TCRbeta diversity at day 60 in some patients was ascribed to recipient T cells and intrathymic progenitors that had survived conditioning.

Explained via the paper, the treatment or condition label denotes: allogeneic hematopoietic cell transplantation with graft depleted of TCRalphabeta T cells and CD19 B cells. The transplant recipients were children given TCRalphabeta/CD19-depleted allogeneic hematopoietic cell grafts. This clonotype originated in a girl aged 2-10 years with congenital amegakaryocytic thrombocytopenia, due to receive a stem cell transplant. The material sequenced was PBMCs, taken before TCRalphabeta/CD19-depleted stem cell transplant.

The DNA reads TGCGCCAGCGATGTAGGGGGGGCCTACAATGAGCAGTTCTTC. The encoded protein is CASDVGGAYNEQFF. The sequence links TRBV5-1 to TRBJ2-1, with TRBD2 tentatively as D gene (7 bases match). V is reduced by 7 bases and J by 2 bases, leaving a spacing of 13 bases between them. CDR1 and CDR2 are read off the germline V gene as SGHRS and YFSETQ. From its cysteine to its phenylalanine, the CDR3 spans 14 amino acids. Only the CDR3 portion is preserved as DNA: 42 bases, with reading frame beginning at the first base.